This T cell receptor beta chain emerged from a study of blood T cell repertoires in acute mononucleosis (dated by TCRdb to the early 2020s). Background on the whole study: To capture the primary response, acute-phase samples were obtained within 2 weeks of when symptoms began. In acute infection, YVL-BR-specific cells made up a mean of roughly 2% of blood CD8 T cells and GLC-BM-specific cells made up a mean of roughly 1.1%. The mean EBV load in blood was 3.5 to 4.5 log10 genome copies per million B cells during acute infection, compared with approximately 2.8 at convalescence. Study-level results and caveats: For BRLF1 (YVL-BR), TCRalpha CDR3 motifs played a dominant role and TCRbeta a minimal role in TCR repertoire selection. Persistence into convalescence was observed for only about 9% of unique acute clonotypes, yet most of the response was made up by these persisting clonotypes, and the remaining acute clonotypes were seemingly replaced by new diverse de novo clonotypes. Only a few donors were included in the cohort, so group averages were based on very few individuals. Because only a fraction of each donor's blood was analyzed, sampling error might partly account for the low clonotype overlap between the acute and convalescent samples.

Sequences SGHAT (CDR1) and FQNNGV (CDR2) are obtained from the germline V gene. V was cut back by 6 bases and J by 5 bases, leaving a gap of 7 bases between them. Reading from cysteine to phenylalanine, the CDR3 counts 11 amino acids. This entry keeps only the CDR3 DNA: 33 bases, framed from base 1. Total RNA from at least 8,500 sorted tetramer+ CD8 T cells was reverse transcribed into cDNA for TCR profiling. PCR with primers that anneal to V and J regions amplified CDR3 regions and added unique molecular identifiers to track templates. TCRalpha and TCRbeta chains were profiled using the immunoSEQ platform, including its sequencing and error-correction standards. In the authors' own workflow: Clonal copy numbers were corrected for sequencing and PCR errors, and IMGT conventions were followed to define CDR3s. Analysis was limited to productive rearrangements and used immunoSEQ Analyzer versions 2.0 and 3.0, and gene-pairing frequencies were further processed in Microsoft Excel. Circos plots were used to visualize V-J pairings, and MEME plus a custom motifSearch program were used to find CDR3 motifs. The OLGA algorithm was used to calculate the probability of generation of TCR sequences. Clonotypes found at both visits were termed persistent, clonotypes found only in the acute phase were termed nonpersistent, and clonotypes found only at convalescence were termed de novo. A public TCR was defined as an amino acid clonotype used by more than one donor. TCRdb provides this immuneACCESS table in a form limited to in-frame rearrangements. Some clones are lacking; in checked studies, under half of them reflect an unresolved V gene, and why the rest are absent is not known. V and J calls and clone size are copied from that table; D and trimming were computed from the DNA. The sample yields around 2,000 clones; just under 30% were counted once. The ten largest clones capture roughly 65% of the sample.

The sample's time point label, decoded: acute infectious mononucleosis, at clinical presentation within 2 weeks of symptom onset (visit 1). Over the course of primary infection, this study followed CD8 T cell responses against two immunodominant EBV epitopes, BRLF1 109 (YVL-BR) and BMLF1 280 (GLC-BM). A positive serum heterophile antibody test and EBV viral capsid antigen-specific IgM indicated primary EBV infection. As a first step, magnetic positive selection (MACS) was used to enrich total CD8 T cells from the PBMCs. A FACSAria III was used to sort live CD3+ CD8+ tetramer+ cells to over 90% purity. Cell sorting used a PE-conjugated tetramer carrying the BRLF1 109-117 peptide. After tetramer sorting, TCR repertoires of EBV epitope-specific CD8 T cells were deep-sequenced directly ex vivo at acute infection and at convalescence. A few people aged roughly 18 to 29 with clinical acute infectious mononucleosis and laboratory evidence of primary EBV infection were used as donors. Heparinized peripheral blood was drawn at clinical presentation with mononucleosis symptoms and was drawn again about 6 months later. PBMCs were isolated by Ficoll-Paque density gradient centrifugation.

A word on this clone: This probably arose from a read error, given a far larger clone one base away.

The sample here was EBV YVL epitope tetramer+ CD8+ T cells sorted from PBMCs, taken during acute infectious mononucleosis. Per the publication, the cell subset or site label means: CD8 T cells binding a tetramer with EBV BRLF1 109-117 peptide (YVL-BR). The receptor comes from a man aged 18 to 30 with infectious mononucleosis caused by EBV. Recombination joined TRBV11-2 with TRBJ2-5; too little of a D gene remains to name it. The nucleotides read TGTGCCAGCAGTTTAACGGAGACCCAGTACTTC. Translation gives CASSLTETQYF.